The T cell receptor (beta chain) under discussion was sequenced for a study of graft-versus-host responses after intestinal transplantation. Study findings and constraints: Early HvG declines after transplant were associated with peak circulating GvH clone levels.

With V trimmed by 0 bases and J by 5 bases, 2 bases remained unmatched. CDR1 MNHNY and CDR2 SVGAGI come from the germline V gene (reference sequence). The CDR3 has 14 amino acids. Profiling relied on immunoSEQ multiplex PCR, and the TCRdb table lists in-frame clones only, not all of them. Among roughly 45,000 clones listed, roughly 95% were seen once. This clone was recorded once. Its specificity is unknown. This receptor was obtained from a human patient who received an intestinal transplant, so some T cells may come from the graft donor. The rearrangement uses TRBV6-6 and TRBJ2-7; the match to TRBD2 covers 9 bases. The sample in question was PBMCs, obtained approximately 360 days after intestinal transplant. CDR3 DNA sequence: TGTGCCAGCAGTTACTCGCCTAGCGGGGACGAGCAGTACTTC. This translates into CASSYSPSGDEQYF.